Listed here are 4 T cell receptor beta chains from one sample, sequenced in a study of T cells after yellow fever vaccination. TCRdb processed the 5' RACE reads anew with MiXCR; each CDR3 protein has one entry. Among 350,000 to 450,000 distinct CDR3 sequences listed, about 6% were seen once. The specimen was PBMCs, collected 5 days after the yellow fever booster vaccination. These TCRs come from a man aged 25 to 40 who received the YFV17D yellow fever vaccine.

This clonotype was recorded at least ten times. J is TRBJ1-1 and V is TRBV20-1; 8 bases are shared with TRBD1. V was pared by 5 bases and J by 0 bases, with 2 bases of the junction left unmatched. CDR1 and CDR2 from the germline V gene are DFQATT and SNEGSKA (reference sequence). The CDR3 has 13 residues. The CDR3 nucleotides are TGCAGTGCTCGGGACAGGCTGAACACTGAAGCTTTCTTT. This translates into CSARDRLNTEAFF.

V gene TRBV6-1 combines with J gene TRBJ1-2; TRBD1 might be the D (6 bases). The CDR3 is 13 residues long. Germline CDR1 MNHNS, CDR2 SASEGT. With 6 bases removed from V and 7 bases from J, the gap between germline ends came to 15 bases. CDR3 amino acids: CASRPGARGGYTF. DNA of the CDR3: TGTGCCAGCAGACCGGGGGCCCGGGGTGGCTACACCTTC.

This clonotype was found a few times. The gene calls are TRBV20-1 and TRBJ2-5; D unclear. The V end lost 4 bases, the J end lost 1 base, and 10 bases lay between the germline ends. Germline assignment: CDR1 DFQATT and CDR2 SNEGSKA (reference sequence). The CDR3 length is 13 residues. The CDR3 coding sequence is TGCAGTGCTAAACGGGTGGCCCAAGAGACCCAGTACTTC. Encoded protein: CSAKRVAQETQYF.

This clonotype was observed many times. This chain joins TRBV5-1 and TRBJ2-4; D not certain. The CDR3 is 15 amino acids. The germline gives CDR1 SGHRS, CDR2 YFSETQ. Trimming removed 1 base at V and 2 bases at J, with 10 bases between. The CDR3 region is CASSLFGVTKNIQYF. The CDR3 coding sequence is TGCGCCAGCAGCTTGTTTGGGGTGACCAAAAACATTCAGTACTTC.